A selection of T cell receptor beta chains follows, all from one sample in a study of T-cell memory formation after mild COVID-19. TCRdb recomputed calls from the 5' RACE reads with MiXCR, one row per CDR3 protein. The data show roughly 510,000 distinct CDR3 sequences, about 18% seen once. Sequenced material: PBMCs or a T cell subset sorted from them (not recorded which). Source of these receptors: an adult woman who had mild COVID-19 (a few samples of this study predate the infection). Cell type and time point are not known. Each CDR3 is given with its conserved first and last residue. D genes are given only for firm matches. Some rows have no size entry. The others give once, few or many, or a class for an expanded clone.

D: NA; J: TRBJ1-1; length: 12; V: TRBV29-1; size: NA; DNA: TGCAGCGGACAGCTAGCGAACACTGAAGCTTTCTTT; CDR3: CSGQLANTEAFF
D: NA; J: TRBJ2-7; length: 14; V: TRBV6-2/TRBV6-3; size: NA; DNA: TGTGCCAGCAACCCGGGGGACAGTAACTACGAGCAGTACTTC; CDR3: CASNPGDSNYEQYF
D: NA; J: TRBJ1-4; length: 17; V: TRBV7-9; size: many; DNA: TGTGCCAGCAGCTTACGCTATATAACTGGGCAGGAGGAAAAACTGTTTTTT; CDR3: CASSLRYITGQEEKLFF
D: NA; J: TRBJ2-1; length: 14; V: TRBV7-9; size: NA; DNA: TGTGCCAGCAGCATCCCCTTGGGGAACAATGAGCAGTTCTTC; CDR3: CASSIPLGNNEQFF
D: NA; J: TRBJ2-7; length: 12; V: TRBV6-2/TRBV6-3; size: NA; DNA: TGTGCCAGCAGTTACCCGGGGGTCGAGCAGTACTTC; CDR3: CASSYPGVEQYF
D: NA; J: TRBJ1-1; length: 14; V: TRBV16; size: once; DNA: TGTGCCAGCAGCCAATTCTGGGTGAACACTGAAGCTTTCTTT; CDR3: CASSQFWVNTEAFF
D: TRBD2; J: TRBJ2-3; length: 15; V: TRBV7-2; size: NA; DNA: TGTGCCAGCAGCCTGGGACTAGGAGGGGCAGATACGCAGTATTTT; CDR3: CASSLGLGGADTQYF
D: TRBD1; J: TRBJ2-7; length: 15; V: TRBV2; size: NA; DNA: TGTGCCAGCACCGGACAGGGGTCTAGCTCCTACGAGCAGTACTTC; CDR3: CASTGQGSSSYEQYF
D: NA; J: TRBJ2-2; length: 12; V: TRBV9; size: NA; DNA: TGTGCCAGCAGCTGGGCCCCCGGGGAGCTGTTTTTT; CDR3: CASSWAPGELFF
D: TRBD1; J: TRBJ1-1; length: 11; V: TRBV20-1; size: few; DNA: TGCAGTGCACCGACAGGGGGGAAAGCTTTCTTT; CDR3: CSAPTGGKAFF
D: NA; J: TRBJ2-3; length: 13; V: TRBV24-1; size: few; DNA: TGTGCCACCAGTGCGGGCAGCACAGATACGCAGTATTTT; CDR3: CATSAGSTDTQYF
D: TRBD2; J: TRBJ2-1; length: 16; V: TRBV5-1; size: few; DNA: TGCGCCAGCAAAGGACTAGCGGGGGGGCCAGGGAATGAGCAGTTCTTC; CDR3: CASKGLAGGPGNEQFF
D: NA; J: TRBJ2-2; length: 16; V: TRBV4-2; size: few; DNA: TGTGCCAGCAGCCAAGAGGACGGTTCGAACACCGGGGAGCTGTTTTTT; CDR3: CASSQEDGSNTGELFF
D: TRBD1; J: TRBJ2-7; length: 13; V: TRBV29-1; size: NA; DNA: TGCAGCGTCCCGGGACAGGGGGCTTACGAGCAGTACTTC; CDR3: CSVPGQGAYEQYF
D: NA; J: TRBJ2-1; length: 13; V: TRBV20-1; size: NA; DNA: TGCAGTGCCCGTGACGGCACCTACAATGAGCAGTTCTTC; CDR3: CSARDGTYNEQFF
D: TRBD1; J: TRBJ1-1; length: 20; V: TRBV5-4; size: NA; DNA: TGTGCCAGCAGCAAACCCGAAGGTTGGGACAGGGAAGCGTTGAACACTGAAGCTTTCTTT; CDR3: CASSKPEGWDREALNTEAFF
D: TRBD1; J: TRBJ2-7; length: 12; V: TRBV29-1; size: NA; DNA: TGCAGCGTTGTGGGACAGGGAAACGAGCAGTACTTC; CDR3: CSVVGQGNEQYF
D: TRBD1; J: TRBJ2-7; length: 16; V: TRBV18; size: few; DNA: TGTGCCAGCTCACCAACAGCCGGGACAGGGCTCTACGAGCAGTACTTC; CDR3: CASSPTAGTGLYEQYF
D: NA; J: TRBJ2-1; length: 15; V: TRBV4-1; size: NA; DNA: TGCGCCAGCAGCCACCCCCGGACCCCTCTCGATGAGCAGTTCTTC; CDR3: CASSHPRTPLDEQFF
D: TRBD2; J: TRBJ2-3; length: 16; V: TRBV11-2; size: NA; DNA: TGTGCCAGCAGCTCCCGTAGCGGGAGTAGCACAGATACGCAGTATTTT; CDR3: CASSSRSGSSTDTQYF
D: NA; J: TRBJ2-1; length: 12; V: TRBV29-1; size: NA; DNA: TGCAGCACAAAACCCAGGAACAATGAGCAGTTCTTC; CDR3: CSTKPRNNEQFF
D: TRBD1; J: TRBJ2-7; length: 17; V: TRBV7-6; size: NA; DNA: TGTGCCAGCAGCTTAGGGTCCGGACAGGACTGGACCTACGAGCAGTACTTC; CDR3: CASSLGSGQDWTYEQYF
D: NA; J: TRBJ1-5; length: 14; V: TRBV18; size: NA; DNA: TGTGCCAGCTCACCAGTGGCAGGGGAACAGCCCCAGCATTTT; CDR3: CASSPVAGEQPQHF
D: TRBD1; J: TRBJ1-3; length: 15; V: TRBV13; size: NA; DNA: TGTGCCAGCAGAAGGGACAGGGGGCTCGGAAACACCATATATTTT; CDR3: CASRRDRGLGNTIYF
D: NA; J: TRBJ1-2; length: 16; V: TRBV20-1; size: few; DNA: TGCAGTGCTAGACCCCAAGGGGGAGTCCTCGGATATGGCTACACCTTC; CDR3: CSARPQGGVLGYGYTF
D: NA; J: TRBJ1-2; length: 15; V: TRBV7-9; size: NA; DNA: TGTGCCAGCAGCCTATCATACAGGGCTAACTATGGCTACACCTTC; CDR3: CASSLSYRANYGYTF
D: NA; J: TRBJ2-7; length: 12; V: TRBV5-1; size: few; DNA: TGCGCCAGCAGCTTGGTGGATGGGGAGCAGTACTTC; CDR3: CASSLVDGEQYF
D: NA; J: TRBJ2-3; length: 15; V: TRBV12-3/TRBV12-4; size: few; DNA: TGTGCCAGCAGTTTAGGTCTAGCGCTCACAGATACGCAGTATTTT; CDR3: CASSLGLALTDTQYF
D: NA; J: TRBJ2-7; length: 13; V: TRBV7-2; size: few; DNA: TGTGCCAGCAGCTCCCCAAACTCCTACGAGCAGTACTTC; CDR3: CASSSPNSYEQYF
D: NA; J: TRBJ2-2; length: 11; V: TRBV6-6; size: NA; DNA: TGTGCCAGCATTCTTGGCGGGGAGCTGTTTTTT; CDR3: CASILGGELFF
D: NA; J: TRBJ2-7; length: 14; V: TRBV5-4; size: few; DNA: TGTGCCAGCAGCCCGACGCGGACTTCCTACGAGCAGTACTTC; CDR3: CASSPTRTSYEQYF
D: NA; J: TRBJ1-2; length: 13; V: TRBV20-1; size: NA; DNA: TGCAGTGCATCTTCCGGGACGGCCTATGGCTACACCTTC; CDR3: CSASSGTAYGYTF
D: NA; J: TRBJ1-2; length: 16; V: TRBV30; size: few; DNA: TGTGCCTGGAGTCAACAGGACCGGACCTTCCACTATGGCTACACCTTC; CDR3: CAWSQQDRTFHYGYTF
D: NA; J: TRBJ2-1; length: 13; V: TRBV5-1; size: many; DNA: TGCGCCAGCAGCTTGCGAGGGGGCAATGAGCAGTTCTTC; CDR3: CASSLRGGNEQFF
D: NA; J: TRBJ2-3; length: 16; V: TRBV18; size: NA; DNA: TGTGCCAGCTCACCCAGACAGGAGGGGTCCACAGATACGCAGTATTTT; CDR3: CASSPRQEGSTDTQYF